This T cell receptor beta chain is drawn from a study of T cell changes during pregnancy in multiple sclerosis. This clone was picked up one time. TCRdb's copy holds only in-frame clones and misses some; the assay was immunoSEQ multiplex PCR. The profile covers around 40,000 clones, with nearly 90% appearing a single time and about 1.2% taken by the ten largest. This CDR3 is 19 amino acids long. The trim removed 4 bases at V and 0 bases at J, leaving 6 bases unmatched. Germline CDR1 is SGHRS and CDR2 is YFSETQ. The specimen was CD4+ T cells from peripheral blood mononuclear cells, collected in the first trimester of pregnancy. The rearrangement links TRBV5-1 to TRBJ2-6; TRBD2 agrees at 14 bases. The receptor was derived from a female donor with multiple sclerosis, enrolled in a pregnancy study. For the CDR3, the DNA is TGCGCCAGCAGCATGATGACTAGCGGGGGGGGCTCTGGGGCCAACGTCCTGACTTTC. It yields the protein CASSMMTSGGGSGANVLTF.